Listed below are T cell receptor beta chains from one sample, sequenced in a study of shared clonotypes between healthy human individuals. Assay: immunoSEQ multiplex PCR; the TCRdb copy retains only in-frame clones and omits some. Of about 870,000 clones in the sample, more than 85% were seen once. Sequences were obtained from naive CD8+ T cells sorted from blood. Source of these receptors: a man aged 30-40 years in good health. The CDR3 runs from the conserved cysteine through the conserved F or W. The D gene is left open where the match is weak. Size values are once, few and many counts, or a class for expanded clones, and some rows have none.

.	TRBD2	TRBV6-5	TRBJ2-2	CASGPAGRSGELFF	TGTGCCAGCGGCCCAGCGGGAAGGTCGGGGGAGCTGTTTTTT
.	TRBD2	TRBV4-1	TRBJ2-7	CASSHLAGSTYEQYF	TGCGCCAGCAGCCACTTAGCGGGATCGACCTACGAGCAGTACTTC
.	.	TRBV27	TRBJ2-7	CASSFRGSYEQYF	TGTGCCAGCAGTTTTCGGGGGTCCTACGAGCAGTACTTC
.	.	TRBV9	TRBJ2-7	CASSVGRGGYEQYF	TGTGCCAGCAGCGTAGGACGGGGCGGGTACGAGCAGTACTTC
once	TRBD2	TRBV13	TRBJ2-1	CASRLLAGGPDEQFF	TGTGCCAGCAGGTTGTTAGCGGGAGGGCCTGATGAGCAGTTCTTC
.	.	TRBV11-3	TRBJ2-5	CASSLASETQYF	TGTGCCAGCAGCTTAGCCTCAGAGACCCAGTACTTC
.	TRBD2	TRBV7-2	TRBJ2-3	CASSLGLAGGGTDTQYF	TGTGCCAGCAGCTTAGGACTAGCGGGAGGGGGCACAGATACGCAGTATTTT
.	.	TRBV7-3	TRBJ2-2	CASSLLPGDTGELFF	TGTGCCAGCAGCTTATTACCGGGGGACACCGGGGAGCTGTTTTTT
.	TRBD2	TRBV14	TRBJ2-7	CASSPLDPGLAGVQYF	TGTGCCAGCAGCCCCCTAGATCCGGGACTAGCGGGAGTTCAGTACTTC
.	.	TRBV5-6	TRBJ2-7	CASSSGSFEQYF	TGTGCCAGCTCGTCCGGGTCCTTCGAGCAGTACTTC
.	TRBD1	TRBV28	TRBJ2-7	CASSSQGAHEQYF	TGTGCCAGCAGTTCACAGGGGGCTCACGAGCAGTACTTC
.	.	TRBV19	TRBJ1-1	CASSFGPGGAEAFF	TGTGCCAGTAGTTTCGGCCCCGGCGGGGCTGAAGCTTTCTTT
.	TRBD2	TRBV7-9	TRBJ2-5	CASRPPGLGETQYF	TGTGCCAGCAGGCCTCCGGGACTAGGAGAGACCCAGTACTTC
.	.	TRBV7-6	TRBJ1-5	CASSLAGGPDQPQHF	TGTGCCAGCAGCTTAGCGGGGGGGCCCGATCAGCCCCAGCATTTT
.	.	TRBV11-2	TRBJ2-7	CASSSESLGRNSYEQYF	TGTGCCAGCAGCTCAGAATCCTTGGGCCGGAACTCCTACGAGCAGTACTTC